This T cell receptor (beta chain) was documented in a study of Ad26.COV2.S vaccination and SARS-CoV-2 variants (dated by TCRdb to about 2021). As for the study more broadly: Vaccine-arm donors were drawn from COV1001, a multicentre, randomized, double-blind, placebo-controlled phase I-IIa trial of Ad26.COV2.S in healthy adults. Ad26.COV2.S was given intramuscularly at 5x10^10 or 1x10^11 viral particles, as a single shot or as two shots 56 days apart. TCRbeta repertoire sequencing served as the tool for gauging how specific and how broad the SARS-CoV-2-reactive T cell receptors were following Ad26.COV2.S vaccination. A total of around 32 samples were included in the TCR-sequenced set, comprising some 20 Ad26.COV2.S vaccine recipients, 5 placebo recipients and 8 SARS-CoV-2 convalescent individuals. Trial participants were randomized into five groups of five: low-dose or high-dose Ad26.COV2.S given once or twice, or placebo on both occasions. Investigators remained blinded to trial group allocation during experiments and outcome assessment.

The label giving this sample's treatment or condition can be read as: 15 to 20 received Ad26.COV2.S at low or high dose, single or two shots; about 5 received placebo; per-sample allocation not given. For vaccine and placebo recipients, repertoires were sequenced using samples collected on day 63 after the first injection. In Cohort 1b, 20 to 25 adults aged 18-55 years were enrolled at a single site in Boston, USA, between 29 July and 7 August 2020. Ad26.COV2.S was a replication-incompetent adenovirus type 26 vector that expressed a prefusion-stabilized SARS-CoV-2 spike protein derived from the original Wuhan strain. TCRbeta CDR3 regions were sequenced with the immunoSEQ Assay. After extraction, genomic DNA underwent amplification by bias-controlled multiplex PCR, followed by high-throughput sequencing. As for the authors' bioinformatics: To quantify the absolute abundance of every unique TCRbeta CDR3 region, sequences were collapsed and filtered. T cell fraction was estimated by normalizing TCRbeta template counts to usable DNA, with usable DNA measured through amplification of reference genes found in all nucleated cells. Repertoire TCRs were annotated as SARS-CoV-2-specific by exact matching of V gene, CDR3 amino acid sequence and J gene to a known reactive TCR set. MIRA supplied the reference SARS-CoV-2 TCR set, which was filtered for enrichment in COVID-19-positive ImmuneCODE repertoires so that public or cross-reactive TCRs were removed. Using the MIRA antigens, annotated TCRs were further analysed by specific ORF or by position within an ORF. Breadth was defined as annotated unique rearrangements over total unique productive rearrangements; depth was the summed frequency of those rearrangements. Two-sided Wilcoxon rank-sum tests were applied when comparing TCR breadth between groups. TCRdb holds this immuneACCESS table with in-frame rearrangements only. Some clones are missing; in checked studies, unresolved V genes explain under half, and the rest has no known cause. From that table come the V and J calls and clone size; the DNA was used to work out D and trimming. Here the sample has hundreds of thousands of clones; about 90% occur a single time. The top ten clonotypes cover around 3% of the sample.

V gives up 1 base and J gives up 7 bases, and the segment between their germline ends measures 11 bases. The CDR3 runs 13 amino acids, cysteine and phenylalanine included. The read is trimmed to its CDR3 DNA, 39 bases read in frame from base 1. The germline V gene (reference sequence) specifies GTSNPN as CDR1 and SVGIG as CDR2. About this clone: No cognate antigen has been identified for it. The sample holds no much larger clone one base away, and base qualities are not on file.

The study at large found these results: Spike-specific TCR breadth was higher in Ad26.COV2.S recipients than in placebo recipients (P = 0.0014). Vaccine and placebo recipients had similar non-spike TCR breadth, a finding consistent with the vaccine containing only spike. After vaccination, substantial breadth of spike-specific CD8+ and CD4+ T cell responses was reported. The study lacked the statistical power to compare responses across vaccine doses or regimens. According to the authors, total T cell responses may have been underestimated by the TCR breadth and depth analyses.

The receptor comes from a person aged 18-60 years who received the Ad26.COV2.S COVID-19 vaccine or a placebo. The specimen was peripheral blood, collected in a trial of Ad26.COV2.S vaccine versus placebo. The sequence is built from TRBV30 and TRBJ1-5, with TRBD1 as a weak D call on 5 bases. The DNA reads TGTGCCTGGAGTGCGACAGAAGACCAGCCCCAGCATTTT. Translation gives CAWSATEDQPQHF.